This T cell receptor beta chain was observed in a study of radiotherapy plus CTLA-4 blockade in lung cancer. Overall study: There were objective responses in approximately 20% of patients, and 31% had disease control. General study findings and limits: Blood saw expansion of tumor-derived TCR clones after radiotherapy plus ipilimumab.

Notes on this clone: Its antigen remains unidentified.

The CDR3 is made up of 17 amino acids. The V end was cut by 4 bases, the J end by 0 bases, with 15 bases between. Germline V gives CDR1 MNHEY, CDR2 SMNVEV (reference sequence). Produced via immunoSEQ multiplex PCR; TCRdb's table is partial and in-frame only. This table holds roughly 50,000 clones, roughly three quarters found once. Enrolled patients, whose metastatic non-small-cell lung cancer was chemo-refractory, received focal radiation plus CTLA-4 blockade with ipilimumab. This TCR was recovered from a human donor with non-small cell lung cancer who had stable disease on radiotherapy plus ipilimumab. The specimen was peripheral blood, collected from a patient treated with radiotherapy plus ipilimumab. This chain links TRBV27 with TRBJ2-2, with unresolved D. CDR3 region: CASSSAETSANTGELFF. DNA for the CDR3: TGTGCCAGCAGTTCGGCCGAGACAAGCGCGAACACCGGGGAGCTGTTTTTT.